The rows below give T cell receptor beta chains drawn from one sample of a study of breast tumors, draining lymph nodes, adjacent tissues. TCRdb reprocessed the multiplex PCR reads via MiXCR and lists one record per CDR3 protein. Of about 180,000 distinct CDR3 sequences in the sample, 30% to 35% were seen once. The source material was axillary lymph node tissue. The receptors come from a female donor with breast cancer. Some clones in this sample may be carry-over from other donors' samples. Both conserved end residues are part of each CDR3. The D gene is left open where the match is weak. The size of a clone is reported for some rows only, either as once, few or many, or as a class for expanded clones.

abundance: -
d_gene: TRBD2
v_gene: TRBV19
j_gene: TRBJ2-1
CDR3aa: CASSIDQVGTSISNEQFF
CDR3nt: TGTGCCAGTAGTATAGATCAGGTCGGGACTAGTATTTCCAATGAGCAGTTCTTC

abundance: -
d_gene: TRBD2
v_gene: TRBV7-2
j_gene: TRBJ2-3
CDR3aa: CASSKTPSGRAIDTQYF
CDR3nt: TGTGCCAGCAGTAAAACCCCCAGCGGGAGGGCCATAGATACGCAGTATTTT

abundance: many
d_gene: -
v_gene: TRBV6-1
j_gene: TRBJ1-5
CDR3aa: CASNHGTTHNQPQHF
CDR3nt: TGTGCCAGCAATCACGGGACAACTCACAATCAGCCCCAGCATTTT

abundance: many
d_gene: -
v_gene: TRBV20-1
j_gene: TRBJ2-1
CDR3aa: CSAVPSYEQFF
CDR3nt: TGCAGTGCGGTACCTAGCTATGAGCAGTTCTTC

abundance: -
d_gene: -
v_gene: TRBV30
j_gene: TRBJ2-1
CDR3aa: CAWTRPPANNEQFF
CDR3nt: TGTGCCTGGACCCGACCCCCCGCGAACAATGAGCAGTTCTTC

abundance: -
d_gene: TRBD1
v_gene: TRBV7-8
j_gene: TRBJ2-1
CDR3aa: CASESGQGFNEQFF
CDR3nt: TGTGCCAGCGAATCGGGACAGGGCTTCAATGAGCAGTTCTTC

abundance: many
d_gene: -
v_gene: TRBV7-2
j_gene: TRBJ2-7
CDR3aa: CASSFSDPYEQYF
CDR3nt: TGTGCCAGCAGCTTTTCGGACCCCTACGAGCAGTACTTC

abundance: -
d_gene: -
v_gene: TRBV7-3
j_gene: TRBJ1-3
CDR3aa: CASSLTFASGGPGNTIYF
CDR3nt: TGTGCCAGCAGCTTAACTTTTGCTAGCGGGGGGCCCGGAAACACCATATATTTT

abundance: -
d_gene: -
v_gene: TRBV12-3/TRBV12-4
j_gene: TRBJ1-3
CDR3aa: CASSATGTRFKGYTIYF
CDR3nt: TGTGCCAGCAGCGCGACCGGGACCCGATTTAAGGGCTACACCATATATTTT

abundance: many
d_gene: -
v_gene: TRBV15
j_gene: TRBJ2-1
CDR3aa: CATSGRGGPLTEQFF
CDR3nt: TGTGCCACCAGCGGCAGGGGGGGGCCGTTGACTGAGCAGTTCTTC

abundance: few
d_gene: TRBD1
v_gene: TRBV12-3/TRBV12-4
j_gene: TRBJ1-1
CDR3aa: CASSLAEDRGRGTEAFF
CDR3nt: TGTGCCAGCAGTTTAGCAGAAGACAGGGGGCGAGGAACTGAAGCTTTCTTT

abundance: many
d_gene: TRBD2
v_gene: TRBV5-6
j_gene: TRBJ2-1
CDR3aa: CASSLRTTSVNEQFF
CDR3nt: TGTGCCAGCAGCTTGCGTACGACTAGCGTCAATGAGCAGTTCTTC

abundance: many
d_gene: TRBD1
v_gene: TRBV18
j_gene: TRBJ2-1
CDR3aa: CASSLGRGGVEQFF
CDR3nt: TGTGCCAGCTCACTTGGTAGAGGGGGCGTTGAGCAGTTCTTC

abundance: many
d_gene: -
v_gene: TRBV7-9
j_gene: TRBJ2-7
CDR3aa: CASSQPGWVGVEQYF
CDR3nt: TGTGCCAGCAGCCAGCCCGGGTGGGTGGGGGTCGAGCAGTACTTC

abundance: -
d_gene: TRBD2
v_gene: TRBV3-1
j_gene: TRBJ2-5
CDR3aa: CASSLAGGTETQYF
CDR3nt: TGTGCCAGCAGCCTAGCGGGAGGGACCGAGACCCAGTACTTC

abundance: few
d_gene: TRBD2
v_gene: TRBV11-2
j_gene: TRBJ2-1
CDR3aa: CASSLHAVGLSYNEQFF
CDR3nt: TGTGCCAGCAGCTTACACGCCGTGGGACTATCATACAATGAGCAGTTCTTC

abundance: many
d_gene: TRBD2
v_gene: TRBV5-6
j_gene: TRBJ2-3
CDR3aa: CASSSGLGTTDTQYF
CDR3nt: TGTGCCAGCAGCTCAGGACTAGGGACCACAGATACGCAGTATTTT

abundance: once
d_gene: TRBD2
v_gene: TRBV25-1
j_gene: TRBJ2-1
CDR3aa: CASGGVNEQFF
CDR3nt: TGTGCCAGCGGGGGGGTTAATGAGCAGTTCTTC

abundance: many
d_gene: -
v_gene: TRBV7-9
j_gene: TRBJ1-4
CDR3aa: CASSLAGRDEKLFF
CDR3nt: TGTGCCAGCAGCTTGGCAGGGAGGGATGAAAAACTGTTTTTT

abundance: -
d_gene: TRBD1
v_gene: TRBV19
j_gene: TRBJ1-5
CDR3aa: CASIGQGARLGGQPQHF
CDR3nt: TGTGCCAGTATTGGACAGGGGGCCCGGTTGGGCGGTCAGCCCCAGCATTTT